The clone carrying this T cell receptor (beta chain) was counted only a few times. Its antigen is still unknown. PCR used 60 Vbeta primers and 13 Jbeta primers. Using immunoSEQ multiplex PCR, the repertoire was profiled, and TCRdb retains in-frame clones only, with some absent. The sample includes more than 95,000 clones, approximately 80% seen only once; the top ten take about 3.8%. The source of the sample is a study of cytomegalovirus exposure and HLA in healthy donors. The overall study: Most genotyped donors, roughly 80% of 350 to 500, had Caucasian-associated genetic ancestry.

Findings of the study overall: Available immune exposure information covered CMV serostatus only.

The CDR3 extends over 13 amino acids. V shed 5 bases and J 6 bases; nucleotides not matched to a gene: 8. In germline, CDR1 is SGHDT, CDR2 YYEEEE. Sample: PBMCs. The sequence was obtained from a woman between 25 and 40 years old in good health and CMV-seronegative. The genes are TRBV5-6 and TRBJ2-7, with TRBD2 identical over 7 bases. The CDR3 here is CASSPGTTGEQYF. CDR3 nucleotide sequence: TGTGCCAGCAGTCCCGGGACTACCGGCGAGCAGTACTTC.